The 10 T cell receptor beta chains in this list originate from one sample, sequenced in a study of Graves' ophthalmopathy and Graves' hyperthyroidism. Amplification of the TCR beta CDR3 regions used RNA transcripts (as template). HTBI primers served in a first-round RT-PCR, which a second-round multiplex PCR followed. TCRdb reprocessed the multiplex PCR reads with MiXCR, giving one entry per CDR3 protein. This table has almost 750,000 distinct CDR3 sequences, about 44% appearing once. The sequencing input was peripheral blood. Every receptor here comes from an adult man with Graves' ophthalmopathy.

This clonotype showed up many times. V gene TRBV20-1 combines with J gene TRBJ2-7, with D possibly matching TRBD2 (6 bases). The germline V gene encodes CDR1 DFQATT and CDR2 SNEGSKA (reference sequence). The CDR3 is 12 residues long. Trimming stripped 3 bases from V and 3 bases from J, with 9 bases between. In DNA, the CDR3 is TGCAGTGCTAGTAGGAGGGACTACGAGCAGTACTTC. Its translation is CSASRRDYEQYF.

This clonotype showed up just a few times. J is TRBJ1-2 and V is TRBV7-2; maybe TRBD1 (6 bases). This CDR3 region has 16 residues. Germline CDR1 reads SGHTA; CDR2 reads FQGNSA. V dropped 0 bases and J dropped 3 bases, with 14 bases sitting between them. CDR3 sequence reads: CASSLAGTREYYGYTF. Written as DNA, the CDR3 is TGTGCCAGCAGCTTAGCCGGGACACGAGAGTACTATGGCTACACCTTC.

This clonotype was counted between two and nine times. The V call is TRBV7-9, the J call TRBJ2-2, with 8 bases aligning to TRBD1. The V gene end was trimmed by 7 bases and the J gene end by 5 bases; junction bases not matched to a gene: 6. The CDR3 runs to 14 residues. CDR1 and CDR2 (germline): SEHNR, FQNEAQ (reference sequence). As DNA, the CDR3 is TGTGCCAGCAACCGACAGGGGAGTACCGGGGAGCTGTTTTTT. Residues: CASNRQGSTGELFF.

As regards this clonotype: A read error may explain this, as a much larger clone is one base away. J is TRBJ2-7 and V is TRBV7-8, with 10 nucleotides matching TRBD2. This CDR3 is 13 amino acids long. Germline loops: CDR1 SGHVS, CDR2 FQNEAQ. The CDR3 protein is CAGSLAGGVSQYF. In DNA form, the CDR3 reads TGTGCCGGCAGCTTAGCGGGGGGCGTCTCGCAGTACTTC.

There are a few counts of this clonotype. The J gene is TRBJ1-1, the V gene TRBV4-3; D gene ambiguous. Germline V gene sequence: CDR1 LGHNA, CDR2 YSLEER. The CDR3 covers 14 residues. Trimming cost V 0 bases and J 1 base, with 6 bases left between them. CDR3: CASSQDDTNTEAFF. The CDR3 DNA reads TGCGCCAGCAGCCAAGATGACACGAACACTGAAGCTTTCTTT.

V and J are TRBV4-2 and TRBJ1-5; D is unclear. V was pared by 10 bases and J by 2 bases, with 15 bases between. Germline V gives CDR1 LGHNA, CDR2 YNFKEQ. The length of the CDR3 is 14 residues. The DNA of the CDR3 is TGTGCCACTTCGCCCCTCGTGGGCAATCAGCCCCAGCATTTT. Its translation is CATSPLVGNQPQHF.

The chain couples TRBV7-2 to TRBJ2-5; D not resolved. With the DNA end fitting TRBJ2-7 better, the J assignment may be wrong. CDR3 length equals 15 residues. The V gene's germline CDR1 is SGHTA and CDR2 FQGNSA. DNA of the CDR3: TGTGCCAGCAGTTTACCCGGGCGTTTGTACTACGAGCAGTACTTC. This gives the protein CASSLPGRLYYEQYF.

This clonotype has just one count. The CDR3 region has the DNA TGTGCCAGCAGGCCACTAGCAAGCAGTCCAGATACGCAGTATTTT. As protein: CASRPLASSPDTQYF. The V call is TRBV7-9, the J call TRBJ2-3, with D perhaps matching TRBD2 (6 bases). Germline V gene data show CDR1 as SEHNR and CDR2 as FQNEAQ (reference sequence). The V end lost 6 bases, the J end lost 4 bases, and 17 bases lay between the germline ends. There are 15 residues in the CDR3. Drawing the rest from reference TRBV7-9 and TRBJ2-3, the complete variable domain is DTGVSQNPRHKITKRGQNVTFRCDPISEHNRLYWYRQTLGQGPEFLTYFQNEAQLEKSRLLSDRFSAERPKGSFSTLEIQRTEQGDSAMYLCASRPLASSPDTQYFGPGTRLTVL.

V is TRBV20-1 and J is TRBJ1-2, with D possibly being TRBD1 (6 bases). This CDR3 has 13 amino acids. Looked up from germline, CDR1 is DFQATT and CDR2 is SNEGSKA (reference sequence). Trimming cost V 5 bases and J 7 bases, with 17 bases left between them. The CDR3 sequence: CSAGLTGSGGYTF. CDR3 in DNA: TGCAGTGCTGGCCTAACAGGGTCCGGTGGCTACACCTTC.

This chain joins TRBV11-1 and TRBJ1-2; D remains unclear. The germline CDR1 and CDR2 sequences are SGHAT and FQDESV (reference sequence). The CDR3 has 13 amino acids. The ends were cut back, 2 bases at V and 0 bases at J, with 4 bases in the middle. CDR3 in amino acids: CASSLMANYGYTF. The CDR3 region has the DNA TGTGCCAGCAGCTTAATGGCTAACTATGGCTACACCTTC.